These 15 T cell receptor beta chains share one sample of origin, sequenced in a study of blood T cells in healthy people across ages. Together with a sample-barcoded 5' primer, a J-beta primer mix was included in a second PCR lasting about 7 to 11 cycles. In TCRdb, the 5' RACE reads were re-called with MiXCR into one record per CDR3 protein. This repertoire shows 550,000 to 750,000 distinct CDR3 sequences, roughly 20% found once; its top ten account for more than 3%. Sequences were obtained from blood. Every receptor here comes from a man in his 70s in good health.

The rearrangement links TRBV20-1 to TRBJ2-4; 8 bases are shared with TRBD2. CDR3 length equals 15 residues. CDR1 is DFQATT, CDR2 SNEGSKA, per germline (reference sequence). J lost 7 bases, V lost 0 bases, and 8 bases had no gene match. The CDR3, as DNA: TGCAGTGCTAGAGATGCCAGCGGGAGCGGGAACATTCAGTACTTC. Amino acids: CSARDASGSGNIQYF.

Only a few counts were recorded for this clonotype. The chain joins TRBV24-1 to TRBJ2-5; TRBD1 aligns across 7 bases. Germline trimming cut 3 bases from V and 3 bases from J; bases unmatched to any gene: 6. Germline V gene data show CDR1 as KGHDR and CDR2 as SFDVKD. This CDR3 has 15 amino acids. For the CDR3, the DNA is TGTGCCACCAGTGATATCGGGGACAGCAAAGAGACCCAGTACTTC. Residues: CATSDIGDSKETQYF.

The J gene is TRBJ2-2, the V gene TRBV7-2; perhaps TRBD2 as D (5 bases). The CDR3 has 15 amino acids. Germline CDR1 reads SGHTA; CDR2 reads FQGNSA. V was cut by 5 bases and J by 4 bases, with 14 bases left in between. The CDR3 protein is CASSPLNRGTGELFF. The CDR3 DNA sequence: TGTGCCAGCAGCCCGCTAAATCGGGGCACCGGGGAGCTGTTTTTT. Drawing the rest from reference TRBV7-2 and TRBJ2-2, the complete variable domain is GAGVSQSPSNKVTEKGKDVELRCDPISGHTALYWYRQSLGQGLEFLIYFQGNSAPDKSGLPSDRFSAERTGGSVSTLTIQRTQQEDSAVYLCASSPLNRGTGELFFGEGSRLTVL.

The chain joins TRBV5-1 to TRBJ2-1; TRBD2 agrees at 10 bases. V lost 3 bases, J lost 6 bases, and 9 bases stayed unmatched. Germline V gene lookup returns CDR1 SGHRS and CDR2 YFSETQ. The CDR3 has 16 amino acids. The CDR3 loop is CASSWVTSGMGNEQFF. The CDR3 DNA is TGCGCCAGCAGCTGGGTAACTAGCGGGATGGGCAATGAGCAGTTCTTC.

This clonotype occurred many times. This CDR3 reads CASSFEDRGRKTQYF. In DNA, the CDR3 is TGTGCCAGCAGTTTCGAAGACAGGGGTCGAAAGACCCAGTACTTC. This chain links TRBV28 with TRBJ2-5, with 8 bases lining up with TRBD1. The CDR3 extends over 15 amino acids. The germline V gene has CDR1 MDHEN and CDR2 SYDVKM. After removal of 3 bases from V and 6 bases from J, the junction contained 9 bases not matched to a gene.

This clonotype was counted a few times. This sequence joins TRBV20-1 and TRBJ2-1; D may be TRBD1 (6 bases). The CDR3 is made up of 11 amino acids. Germline V gives CDR1 DFQATT, CDR2 SNEGSKA (reference sequence). V was pared by 7 bases and J by 6 bases, with 10 bases between. In nucleotides, the CDR3 is TGCAGTGTTCCAGGGGTCAATGAGCAGTTCTTC. It is translated as CSVPGVNEQFF.

V usage is TRBV28 and J usage is TRBJ2-7, with TRBD1 matching 7 bases. J was trimmed by 0 bases and V by 4 bases; bases with no gene match: 3. The CDR3 totals 14 residues. The V gene's germline CDR1 is MDHEN and CDR2 SYDVKM. CDR3 bases: TGTGCCAGCAGTTCGGGACAGAACTCCTACGAGCAGTACTTC. Its translation is CASSSGQNSYEQYF.

The table lists this clonotype with a few counts. The chain employs TRBV6-1 and TRBJ1-6, with a possible D match to TRBD1 (5 bases). From germline, CDR1 is MNHNS and CDR2 SASEGT. V lost 6 bases, J lost 10 bases, and 10 bases lay in between. The CDR3 is made up of 12 amino acids. This CDR3 is CASSAQGSPLHF. CDR3 sequence (DNA): TGTGCCAGCAGCGCCCAGGGATCACCCCTCCACTTT.

J is TRBJ1-5 and V is TRBV20-1; TRBD1 might be the D (6 bases). V lost 2 bases, J lost 6 bases, and 11 bases lay in between. The CDR3 has 13 amino acids. Germline CDR1 DFQATT, CDR2 SNEGSKA (reference sequence). The CDR3 DNA is TGCAGTGCTAGAATGGGGGCTAGTCAGCCCCAGCATTTT. Protein product: CSARMGASQPQHF.

This clonotype came up a few times. The chain employs TRBV29-1 and TRBJ2-2; D is tentatively TRBD1 or TRBD2 (6 bases each). The CDR3 is 15 amino acids. Trimming removed 7 bases from V and 3 bases from J, with 18 bases in between. In germline, CDR1 is SQVTM, CDR2 ANQGSEA. The CDR3 region has the DNA TGCAGCGCCGGTTCGGGGGCAGGGTACACCGGGGAGCTGTTTTTT. It specifies CSAGSGAGYTGELFF.

The chain joins TRBV20-1 to TRBJ2-1; 11 nucleotides align to TRBD2. CDR1 and CDR2 from the germline V gene are DFQATT and SNEGSKA (reference sequence). Trimming cost V 2 bases and J 9 bases; bases outside gene matches: 9. CDR3 size: 15 residues. The CDR3 region is CSARKGTSGFGEQFF. CDR3 DNA sequence: TGCAGTGCTAGAAAAGGGACTAGCGGCTTCGGTGAGCAGTTCTTC.

This clonotype was seen just once. The chain carries TRBV11-1 and TRBJ1-1, with unresolved D. The germline V gene encodes CDR1 SGHAT and CDR2 FQDESV (reference sequence). V shed 5 bases and J shed 3 bases, with 16 bases lying between them. The CDR3 totals 15 residues. CDR3 sequence reads: CASSPAPGGYTEAFF. DNA of the CDR3: TGTGCCAGCAGCCCCGCCCCTGGAGGGTACACTGAAGCTTTCTTT.

About this clonotype itself: This may stem from a read error, because a much larger clone lies one nucleotide away. This rearrangement joins TRBV5-1 to TRBJ2-1; no reliable D call. CDR1 is SGHRS, CDR2 YFSETQ, per germline. The CDR3 is 14 amino acids. The DNA for the CDR3 is TGCACCAGCGAAGACCACAATTCCTACAATGAGCAGTTCTTC. Protein sequence: CTSEDHNSYNEQFF.

The sample holds a few counts of this clonotype. A much more abundant neighbour one base away suggests this may be a read error. The chain uses TRBV2 and TRBJ2-3; D is unclear. Trimming took 6 bases from V and 2 from J, leaving 3 bases between them. Germline V gene lookup returns CDR1 SNHLY and CDR2 FYNNEI. The CDR3 runs to 11 residues. CDR3 in DNA: TGTGCCAGCAGGCACACAGATACGCAGTATTTT. The encoded protein is CASRHTDTQYF.

This clonotype was counted between two and nine times. The V gene is TRBV28, the J gene TRBJ1-1; D unclear. The CDR3 covers 12 residues. Germline CDR1 and CDR2: MDHEN and SYDVKM. Trimming left V 5 bases short and J 0 bases short, with 4 bases between. The CDR3 is CASSMVNTEAFF. DNA of the CDR3: TGTGCCAGCAGTATGGTGAACACTGAAGCTTTCTTT.